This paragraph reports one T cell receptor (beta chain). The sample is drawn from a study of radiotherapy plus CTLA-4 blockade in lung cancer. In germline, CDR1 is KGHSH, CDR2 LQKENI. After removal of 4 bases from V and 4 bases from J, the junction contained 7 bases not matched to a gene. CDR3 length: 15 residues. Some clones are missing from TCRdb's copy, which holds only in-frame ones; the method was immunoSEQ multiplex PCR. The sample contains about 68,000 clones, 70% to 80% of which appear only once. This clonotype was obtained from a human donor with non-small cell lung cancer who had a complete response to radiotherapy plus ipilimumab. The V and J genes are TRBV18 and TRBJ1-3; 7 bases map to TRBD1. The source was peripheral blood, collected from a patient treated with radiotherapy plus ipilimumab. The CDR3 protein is CASSLQGVAGNTIYF. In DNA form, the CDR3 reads TGTGCCAGCTCACTTCAGGGGGTCGCAGGAAACACCATATATTTT.